Below, 21 T cell receptor beta chains from the same sample are listed, as sequenced in a study of liver allograft versus peripheral blood T cells. Study-wide background: Transplanted-liver and recipient peripheral blood T cell receptor repertoires were compared.

Each CDR3 protein gets one entry after TCRdb re-called the reads with MiXCR. The profile shows over 650 distinct CDR3 sequences, 14% to 15% of them singletons. Receptors originate from a human patient who had a liver transplant. Some T cells may have come from the graft donor.

By share, this clonotype counts as large. This sequence joins TRBV18 and TRBJ1-4; D might be TRBD1 (6 bases). CDR1 is KGHSH and CDR2 is LQKENI in the germline V gene. The CDR3 sequence is 12 residues long. Between the trimmed V and J ends, which lost 3 bases and 11 bases, there was a span of 10 bases. The CDR3 region is CASSPGGPKLFF. CDR3 nucleotides: TGTGCCAGCTCACCCGGGGGGCCTAAACTGTTTTTT.

By sample fraction, this clonotype is medium-sized (0.01 to 0.1%). This CDR3 is CASSLTPHLQGAGNTIYF. DNA of the CDR3: TGTGCCAGCAGTTTAACCCCCCACCTGCAGGGGGCTGGAAACACCATATATTTT. The genes are TRBV12-3 or TRBV12-4 and TRBJ1-3; 7 bases line up with TRBD1. Unmatched junction bases numbered 12, after V lost 2 bases and J lost 2 bases. The CDR3 totals 18 residues.

The gene calls are TRBV6-1 and TRBJ2-1; D is possibly TRBD1 (5 bases). The ends were cut back, 7 bases at V and 7 bases at J, with 14 bases in the middle. Germline lookup yields CDR1 MNHNS and CDR2 SASEGT. The CDR3 consists of 13 residues. Here the CDR3 reads CASTPTEKNEQFF. The CDR3 coding sequence is TGTGCCAGCACCCCGACAGAGAAGAATGAGCAGTTCTTC.

There are a few counts of this clonotype. The chain employs TRBV7-9 and TRBJ2-1; 9 bases are a match to TRBD2. CDR1 and CDR2 (germline): SEHNR, FQNEAQ (reference sequence). The CDR3 loop spans 15 amino acids. Germline trimming cut 4 bases from V and 6 bases from J; bases unmatched to any gene: 7. The CDR3 spells CASSSFISGGNEQFF. The CDR3 DNA follows: TGTGCCAGCAGCTCGTTTATTAGCGGGGGCAATGAGCAGTTCTTC. Filled out from reference TRBV7-9 and TRBJ2-1, the complete variable domain reads DTGVSQNPRHKITKRGQNVTFRCDPISEHNRLYWYRQTLGQGPEFLTYFQNEAQLEKSRLLSDRFSAERPKGSFSTLEIQRTEQGDSAMYLCASSSFISGGNEQFFGPGTRLTVL.

This clonotype showed up just a few times. The V gene is TRBV2, the J gene TRBJ1-4; weak D call: TRBD1 (5 bases). V was shortened by 10 bases and J by 4 bases, with 22 bases between the two germline ends. In germline, CDR1 is SNHLY, CDR2 FYNNEI. This CDR3 spans 16 amino acids. Written as DNA, the CDR3 is TGTGCCACACACCCGTTGGCGACGGACATTAATGAAAAACTGTTTTTT. It encodes CATHPLATDINEKLFF.

This clonotype ranks as medium-sized (0.01 to 0.1%). This sequence joins TRBV3-1 and TRBJ1-2, with D hard to call. The germline V and J ends were trimmed by 1 base and 4 bases, with 13 bases remaining between them. CDR3 length: 15 amino acids. In germline, CDR1 is LGHDT, CDR2 YNNKEL (reference sequence). CDR3 sequence: CASSQAHPDPYGYTF. DNA of the CDR3: TGTGCCAGCAGCCAAGCCCACCCGGACCCCTATGGCTACACCTTC.

Sample share makes this clonotype medium-sized. This chain links TRBV6-2 or TRBV6-3 with TRBJ2-1; 8 bases agree with TRBD2. The CDR3 is 15 amino acids. V gave up 8 bases and J gave up 5 bases; unmatched junction bases: 11. Germline V CDR1 and CDR2: MNHEY, SVGEGT. Here the CDR3 DNA reads TGTGCCAGCCGGGTTTCGGCGGGAGGAGACAATGAGCAGTTCTTC. This translates into CASRVSAGGDNEQFF.

By proportion, this clonotype is large (0.1 to 1%). The chain has TRBV6-2 or TRBV6-3 and TRBJ1-6; no reliable D call. This CDR3 contains 13 residues. The V end was cut by 5 bases, the J end by 5 bases, with 7 bases between. CDR1 MNHEY and CDR2 SVGEGT come from the germline V gene. Written as DNA, the CDR3 is TGTGCCAGCAGTACCAGTGATAATTCACCCCTCCACTTT. Translation gives CASSTSDNSPLHF.

By frequency in the sample, this clonotype is large (0.1 to 1%). The genes are TRBV6-6 and TRBJ1-5, with 7 bases fitting TRBD1. The CDR3 is 13 amino acids. V dropped 5 bases and J dropped 10; count of bases not matched to a gene: 8. Germline V lookup: CDR1 MNHNY, CDR2 SVGAGI (reference sequence). The CDR3 region has the DNA TGTGCCAGCAGTGCAATAGGGGGCCCACCCCAGCATTTT. It translates to CASSAIGGPPQHF.

This clonotype occurred a few times. V usage is TRBV5-5 and J usage is TRBJ1-1; TRBD1 agrees at 7 bases. Germline-derived CDR1 and CDR2 are SGHKS and YYEKEE (reference sequence). This CDR3 spans 15 amino acids. The J segment lost 0 bases and the V segment lost 0 bases, leaving 2 bases of the junction unmatched. CDR3 residues: CASSLAGQLNTEAFF. As DNA, the CDR3 is TGTGCCAGCAGCTTGGCGGGACAGCTGAACACTGAAGCTTTCTTT.

This clonotype is judged medium-sized. V gene TRBV6-5 combines with J gene TRBJ2-7; D is unclear. V was cut by 2 bases and J by 6 bases, with 11 bases left in between. This CDR3 has 13 amino acids. CDR1 and CDR2 (germline): MNHEY, SVGAGI. This CDR3 is CASSYGGSREQYF. The CDR3 region has the DNA TGTGCCAGCAGTTACGGCGGATCGCGCGAGCAGTACTTC.

Relative to its sample, this clonotype is medium-sized (0.01 to 0.1%). The chain links TRBV3-1 to TRBJ1-2; D remains unclear. The CDR3 spans 18 residues. Between the trimmed V and J ends, which lost 0 bases and 1 base, there was a span of 18 bases. CDR1 is LGHDT and CDR2 is YNNKEL in the germline V gene (reference sequence). CDR3 sequence reads: CASSQEIVEEQINYGYTF. For the CDR3, the DNA is TGTGCCAGCAGCCAAGAAATAGTGGAGGAACAGATTAACTATGGCTACACCTTC.

The chain combines TRBV3-2 with TRBJ1-6; the table's D call, TRBD1, was not checked against the DNA. TRBV3-2 is designated a pseudogene. This CDR3 is built from 15 residues. CDR3 bases: TGTGCCAGCAGCCAAGATAGGGACAGCAATTCACTCCTCCACTTT. Translation: CASSQDRDSNSLLHF.

This clonotype is classed as large (0.1 to 1%). The rearrangement joins TRBV6-1 to TRBJ2-7; tentatively, D is TRBD1 (6 bases). Germline CDR1 is MNHNS and CDR2 is SASEGT. This CDR3 has 14 residues. V lost 7 bases to trimming and J lost 2 bases, with 15 bases between them. DNA for the CDR3: TGTGCCAGCAAAGAAGGGGGTGATGCCTACGAGCAGTACTTC. Translation: CASKEGGDAYEQYF.

This clonotype is labeled large. The J gene is TRBJ1-3, the V gene TRBV28, with a tentative D call TRBD1 (5 bases). The germline V and J ends were trimmed by 6 bases and 0 bases, with 15 bases remaining between them. The CDR3 sequence is 16 residues long. Germline loops: CDR1 MDHEN, CDR2 SYDVKM. The CDR3 nucleotides read TGTGCCAGCAGAGCTGACAGCCCGTTCTCTGGAAACACCATATATTTT. Translating it yields CASRADSPFSGNTIYF.

The chain couples TRBV12-3 or TRBV12-4 to TRBJ2-3, with 14 bases fitting TRBD2. V lost 5 bases and J lost 6; bases outside the gene matches: 10. CDR3 length: 17 residues. CDR3 loop: CASSARRLAGGPDTQYF. CDR3 in DNA: TGTGCCAGCAGTGCCCGCAGACTAGCGGGGGGGCCGGATACGCAGTATTTT.

V is TRBV12-5 and J is TRBJ2-1, with a possible D match to TRBD2 (6 bases). There are 14 residues in the CDR3. Germline V gene lookup returns CDR1 LGHNT and CDR2 FRNRAP. With 6 bases removed from V and 12 bases from J, the gap between germline ends came to 21 bases. CDR3 nucleotides: TGTGCTAGTGGACTAGGAGGAGGGCCCTTTGGGCAGTTCTTC. Residues: CASGLGGGPFGQFF.

By sample fraction, this clonotype is large. This chain joins TRBV18 and TRBJ1-1; weak D call: TRBD1 (6 bases). This CDR3 has 13 residues. V was clipped by 5 bases and J by 1 base, with 8 bases between them. Germline assignment: CDR1 KGHSH and CDR2 LQKENI. The CDR3 DNA follows: TGTGCCAGCTCAAAGGGACAGAACACTGAAGCTTTCTTT. Translation: CASSKGQNTEAFF.

In the case of this clonotype: A read error may explain this, as a much larger clone is one base away. The chain uses TRBV20-1 and TRBJ2-7; D is undetermined. The germline gives CDR1 DFQATT, CDR2 SNEGSKA (reference sequence). The CDR3 is 13 amino acids. Trimming took 2 bases from V and 6 from J, leaving 14 bases between them. For the CDR3, the DNA is TGCAGTGCTAGACAGATGCGAGGCGTCGAGCAGTACTTC. Its translation is CSARQMRGVEQYF.

This clonotype is classed as medium-sized (0.01 to 0.1%). V and J are TRBV27 and TRBJ2-2; the D is unclear. The ends were cut back, 5 bases at V and 0 bases at J, with 16 bases in the middle. The germline CDR1 and CDR2 sequences are MNHEY and SMNVEV (reference sequence). This CDR3 is built from 17 residues. CDR3 coding DNA: TGTGCCAGCAGTCCACACCTGGACGGGCCGAACACCGGGGAGCTGTTTTTT. It is translated as CASSPHLDGPNTGELFF.

This clonotype was counted only a few times. The V gene is TRBV6-2 or TRBV6-3, the J gene TRBJ2-1; 12 positions match TRBD2. The CDR3 contains 15 residues. CDR1 is MNHEY and CDR2 is SVGEGT in the germline V gene. The ends lost 5 bases at V and 5 bases at J; junction bases unmatched: 4. For the CDR3, the DNA is TGTGCCAGCAGTCCTAGCGGGGGGGGGAACAATGAGCAGTTCTTC. Translation gives CASSPSGGGNNEQFF.